The present entry profiles one T cell receptor beta chain with its context. Its antigen has not been determined. The sample holds no much larger clone one base away, and base qualities are not on file. The DNeasy Blood and Tissue Kit was used to extract about 1.8-3.4 ug of genomic DNA from umbilical cord blood or frozen pancreas. These data originate in a study of fetal regulatory T cell absence and autoimmunity (dated 2017 in TCRdb). With regard to the full study: Exocrine pancreas autoimmunity was observed in the IPEX patients in the absence of clinical diabetes. On the study overall, not on this receptor specifically: The oligoclonal enrichment was interpreted as support for antigen-driven autoimmunity occurring in the pancreas before birth in IPEX syndrome. Compared with cord blood, the pancreas TCR compartment showed significant oligoclonal enrichment, and some top clones were enriched more than 90-fold. TRB gene family usage was found to be broadly similar between cord blood and pancreas and to resemble published neonatal and adult repertoires.

Counted from cysteine to phenylalanine, this CDR3 has 13 amino acids. Only CDR3 DNA remains: 39 bases, in frame from the first base. The germline V gene gives CDR1 as LGHNA and CDR2 as YSLEER. V and J lose 4 bases and 7 bases, and a span of 11 bases separates them. TCRbeta CDR3 regions were amplified and barcoded by two-step multiplex PCR on the immunoSEQ human TCRbeta survey platform. Libraries were sequenced on Illumina instruments, and IgH from the same samples was sequenced in parallel. As for the original processing: Raw reads were filtered against IMGT V, D, J definitions and binned by a nearest-neighbor algorithm to remove PCR and sequencing errors. A clone was defined by an identical nucleotide sequence, and differential abundance between tissues was tested with a Fisher exact test for each clone at a pFDR threshold of p<0.01. Clones whose frequencies were too low for statistical inference were excluded by a minimum inclusion filter of 10 in either sample. Pairwise clonal comparisons used the immunoSEQ Analyzer, and gene family usage was assessed with IMGT tools. TCRdb took over this immuneACCESS table, retaining in-frame rearrangements with V and J assigned. Such tables are incomplete; in checked studies, under half of the missing clones stem from an unresolved V gene, and the remainder is unexplained. D and trimming were read from the DNA, whereas the V and J calls and clone size are those reported in that table. This sample lists around 45,000 clones; about 79% were detected once. The ten biggest clones cover 0.41% of the sample.

The clonotype originates from a newborn boy with IPEX syndrome. The chain links TRBV4-3 with TRBJ2-1, and perhaps TRBD2 as D gene, on 6 matching bases. Sequenced input: cord blood. The DNA sequence is as follows: TGCGCCAGCAGCCCGGGGACTTTAAATGAGCAGTTCTTC. Translation gives CASSPGTLNEQFF.